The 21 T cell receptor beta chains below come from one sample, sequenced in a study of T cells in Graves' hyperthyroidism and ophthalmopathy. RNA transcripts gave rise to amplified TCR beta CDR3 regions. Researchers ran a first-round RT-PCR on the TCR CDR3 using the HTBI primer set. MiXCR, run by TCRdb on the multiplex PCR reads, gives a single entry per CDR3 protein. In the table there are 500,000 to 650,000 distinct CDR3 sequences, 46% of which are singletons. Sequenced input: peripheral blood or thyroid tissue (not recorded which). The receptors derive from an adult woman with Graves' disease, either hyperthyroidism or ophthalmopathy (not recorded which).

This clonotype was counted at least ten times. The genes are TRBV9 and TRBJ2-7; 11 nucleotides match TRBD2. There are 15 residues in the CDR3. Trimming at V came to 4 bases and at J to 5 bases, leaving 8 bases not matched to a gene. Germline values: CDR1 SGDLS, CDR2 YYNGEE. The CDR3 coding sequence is TGTGCCAGCAGCACCTCGGGACTAGCGGTGAACGAGCAGTACTTC. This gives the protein CASSTSGLAVNEQYF.

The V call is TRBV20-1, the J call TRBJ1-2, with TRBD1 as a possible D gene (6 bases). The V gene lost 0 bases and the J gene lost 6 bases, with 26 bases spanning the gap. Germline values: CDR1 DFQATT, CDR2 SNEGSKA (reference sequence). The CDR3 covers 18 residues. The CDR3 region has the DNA TGCAGTGCTAGAGATCTGAGGGAGGGGGACACCGGGGACGATGGCTACACCTTC. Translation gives CSARDLREGDTGDDGYTF.

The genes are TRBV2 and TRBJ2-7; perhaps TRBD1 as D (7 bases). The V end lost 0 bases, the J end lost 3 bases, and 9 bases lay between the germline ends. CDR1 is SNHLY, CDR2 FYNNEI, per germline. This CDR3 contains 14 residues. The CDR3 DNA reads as TGTGCCAGCAGTGAAGCGCGGGACAGCTACGAGCAGTACTTC. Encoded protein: CASSEARDSYEQYF.

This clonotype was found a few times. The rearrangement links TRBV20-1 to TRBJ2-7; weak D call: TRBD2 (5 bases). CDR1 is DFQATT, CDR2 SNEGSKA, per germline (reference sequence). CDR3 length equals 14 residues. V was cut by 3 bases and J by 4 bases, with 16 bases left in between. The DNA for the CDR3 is TGCAGTGCTAGCGAGAGGGCCCTAGGTTACGAGCAGTACTTC. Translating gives CSASERALGYEQYF.

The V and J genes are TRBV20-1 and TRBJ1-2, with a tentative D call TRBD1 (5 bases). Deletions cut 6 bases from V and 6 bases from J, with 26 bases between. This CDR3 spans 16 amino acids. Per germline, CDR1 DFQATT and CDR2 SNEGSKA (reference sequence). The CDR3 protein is CSAHPGTTSGDDGYTF. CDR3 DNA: TGCAGTGCGCACCCCGGGACTACCTCCGGGGACGATGGCTACACCTTC.

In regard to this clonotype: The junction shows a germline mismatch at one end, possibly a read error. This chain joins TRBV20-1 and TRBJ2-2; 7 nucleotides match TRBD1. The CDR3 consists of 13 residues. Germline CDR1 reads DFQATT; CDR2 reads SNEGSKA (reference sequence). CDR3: CSAGTANTGELVF. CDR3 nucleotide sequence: TGCAGTGCTGGGACAGCTAACACCGGGGAGCTGGTTTTT.

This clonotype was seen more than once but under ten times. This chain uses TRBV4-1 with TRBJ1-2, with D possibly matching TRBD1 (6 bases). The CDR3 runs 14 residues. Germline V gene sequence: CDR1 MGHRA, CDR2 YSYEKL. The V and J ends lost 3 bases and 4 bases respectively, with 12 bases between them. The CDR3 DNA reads TGCGCCAGCAGCCAGATGGGACAATTCTATGGCTACACCTTC. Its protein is CASSQMGQFYGYTF.

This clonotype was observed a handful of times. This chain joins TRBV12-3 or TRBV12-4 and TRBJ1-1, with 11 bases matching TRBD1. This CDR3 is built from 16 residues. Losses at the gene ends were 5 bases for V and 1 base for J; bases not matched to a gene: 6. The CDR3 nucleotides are TGTGCCAGCAGTCTGTGGGACAGGGGGACGAACACTGAAGCTTTCTTT. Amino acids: CASSLWDRGTNTEAFF.

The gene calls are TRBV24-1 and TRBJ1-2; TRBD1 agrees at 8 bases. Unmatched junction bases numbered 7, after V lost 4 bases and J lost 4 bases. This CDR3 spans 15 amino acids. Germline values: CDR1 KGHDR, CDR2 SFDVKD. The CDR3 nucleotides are TGTGCCACCAGTGACCCCGGGACAGGATTCTATGGCTACACCTTC. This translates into CATSDPGTGFYGYTF.

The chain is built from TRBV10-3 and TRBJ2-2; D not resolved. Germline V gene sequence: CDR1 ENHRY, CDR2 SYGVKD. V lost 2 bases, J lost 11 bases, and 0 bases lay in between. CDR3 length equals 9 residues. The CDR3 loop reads CAISEELFF. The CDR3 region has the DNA TGTGCCATCAGTGAGGAGCTGTTTTTT.

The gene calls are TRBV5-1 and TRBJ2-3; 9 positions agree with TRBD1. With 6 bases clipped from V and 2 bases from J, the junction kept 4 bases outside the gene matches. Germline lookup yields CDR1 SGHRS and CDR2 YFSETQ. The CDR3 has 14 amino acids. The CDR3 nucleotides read TGCGCCAGCAAGGACAGGGGAGCCACAGATACGCAGTATTTT. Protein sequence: CASKDRGATDTQYF.

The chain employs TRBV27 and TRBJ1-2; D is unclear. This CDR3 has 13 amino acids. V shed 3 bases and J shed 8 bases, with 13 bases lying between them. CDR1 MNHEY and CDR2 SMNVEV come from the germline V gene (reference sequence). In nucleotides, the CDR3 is TGTGCCAGCAGTTTTGGGCCCCGCTGGGGCTACACCTTC. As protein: CASSFGPRWGYTF.

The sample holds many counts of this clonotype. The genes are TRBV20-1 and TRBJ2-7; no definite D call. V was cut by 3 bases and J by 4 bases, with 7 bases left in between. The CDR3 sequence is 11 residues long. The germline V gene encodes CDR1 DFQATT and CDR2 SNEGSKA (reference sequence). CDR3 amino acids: CSASVAYEQYF. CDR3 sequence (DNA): TGCAGTGCTAGCGTTGCTTACGAGCAGTACTTC.

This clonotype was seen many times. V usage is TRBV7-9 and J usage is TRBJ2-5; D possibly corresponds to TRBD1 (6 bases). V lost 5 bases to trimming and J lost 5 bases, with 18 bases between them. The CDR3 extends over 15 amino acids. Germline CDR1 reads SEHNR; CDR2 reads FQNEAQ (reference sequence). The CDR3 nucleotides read TGTGCCAGCAGCATCAGGGGCCGGTTAATGGAGACCCAGTACTTC. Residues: CASSIRGRLMETQYF.

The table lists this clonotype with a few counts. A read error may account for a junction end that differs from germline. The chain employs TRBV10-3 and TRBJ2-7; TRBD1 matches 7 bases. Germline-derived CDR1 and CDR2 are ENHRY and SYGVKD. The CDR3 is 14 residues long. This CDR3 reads CASSETGSFYEQYF. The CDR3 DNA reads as TGTGCCAGCAGTGAGACAGGGTCCTTCTACGAGCAGTACTTC.

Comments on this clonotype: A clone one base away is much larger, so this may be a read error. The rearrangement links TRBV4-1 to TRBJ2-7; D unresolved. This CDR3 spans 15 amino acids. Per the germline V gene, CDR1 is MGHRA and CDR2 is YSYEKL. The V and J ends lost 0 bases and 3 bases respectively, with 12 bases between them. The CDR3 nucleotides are TGCGCCAGCAGCCAAGATCGACTCCCGTTCTACGAGCAGTACTTC. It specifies CASSQDRLPFYEQYF.

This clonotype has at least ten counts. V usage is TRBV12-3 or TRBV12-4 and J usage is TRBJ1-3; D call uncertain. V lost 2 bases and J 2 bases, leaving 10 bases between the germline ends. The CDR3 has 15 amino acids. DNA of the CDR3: TGTGCCAGCAGTTTATTCTGGGAGACTGGAAACACCATATATTTT. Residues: CASSLFWETGNTIYF.

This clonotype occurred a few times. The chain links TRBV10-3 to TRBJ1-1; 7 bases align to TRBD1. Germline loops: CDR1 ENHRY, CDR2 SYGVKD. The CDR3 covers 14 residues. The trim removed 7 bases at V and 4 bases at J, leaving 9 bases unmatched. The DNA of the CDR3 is TGTGCCATCACCCCAGACAGGGAGAGCACTGAAGCTTTCTTT. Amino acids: CAITPDRESTEAFF.

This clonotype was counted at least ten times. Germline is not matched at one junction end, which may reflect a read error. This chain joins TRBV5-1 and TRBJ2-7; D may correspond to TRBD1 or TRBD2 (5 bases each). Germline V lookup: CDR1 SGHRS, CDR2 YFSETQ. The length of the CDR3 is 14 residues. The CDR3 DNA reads TGTGCCAGCAGCCTGGTGGGACGGTCCTACGAGCAGTACTTC. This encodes CASSLVGRSYEQYF. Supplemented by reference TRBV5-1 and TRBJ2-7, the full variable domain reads KAGVTQTPRYLIKTRGQQVTLSCSPISGHRSVSWYQQTPGQGLQFLFEYFSETQRNKGNFPGRFSGRQFSNSRSEMNVSTLELGDSALYLCASSLVGRSYEQYFGPGTRLTVT.

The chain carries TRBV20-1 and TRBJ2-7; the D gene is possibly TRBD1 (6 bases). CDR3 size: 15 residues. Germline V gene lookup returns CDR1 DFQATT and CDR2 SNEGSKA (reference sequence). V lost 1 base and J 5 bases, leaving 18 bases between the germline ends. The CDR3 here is CSARGLRGPGHEQYF. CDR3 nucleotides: TGCAGTGCTAGAGGCCTCAGGGGACCTGGTCACGAGCAGTACTTC.

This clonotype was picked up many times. The CDR3 reads CASSRGDTEAFF. CDR3 in DNA: TGTGCCAGCAGCCGAGGGGACACTGAAGCTTTCTTT. The gene calls are TRBV7-8 and TRBJ1-1; D might be TRBD1 (5 bases). The CDR3 loop spans 12 amino acids. The germline V and J ends were trimmed by 5 bases and 3 bases, with 7 bases remaining between them. Germline values: CDR1 SGHVS, CDR2 FQNEAQ.